This T cell receptor beta chain was captured by sequencing in a study of Ad26.COV2.S vaccination and SARS-CoV-2 variants. Study background: Intramuscular Ad26.COV2.S doses were given once or twice, 56 days apart.

Sequencing used immunoSEQ multiplex PCR; TCRdb keeps in-frame clones, though not all of them. The data contain a few hundred thousand clones, 90% of them seen just once; the ten biggest clones take up 4.5% to 7%. Trimming left V 4 bases short and J 5 bases short, with 14 bases between. The CDR3 is 15 residues long. The germline V gene has CDR1 LGHDT and CDR2 YNNKEL (reference sequence). Indicated treatment: approximately 18 received Ad26.COV2.S at low or high dose, single or two shots; roughly five received placebo; per-sample allocation not given. Specimen acquisition occurred on day 63 following the initial vaccine or placebo injection.

This TCR derives from a person between 18 and 65 years old who received the Ad26.COV2.S COVID-19 vaccine or a placebo. V gene TRBV3-1 (or the pseudogene TRBV3-2) combines with J gene TRBJ1-4; D perhaps matches TRBD1 (6 bases). The sequences come from peripheral blood, collected in a trial of Ad26.COV2.S vaccine versus placebo. This CDR3 is CASSRAGVGNEKLFF. The CDR3 DNA is TGTGCCAGCAGCCGAGCAGGGGTGGGAAATGAAAAACTGTTTTTT.